What follows are 17 T cell receptor beta chains derived from one specimen sequenced in a study of T cell responses to AZD1222 COVID-19 vaccine. Here immunoSEQ multiplex PCR was the method, and the copy in TCRdb shows in-frame clones only, minus some. The sample lists just over 95,000 clones, less than 90% occurring once. Sequences were derived from peripheral blood, sampled on day 0 of AZD1222 vaccination. These receptor sequences come from an adult in good health.

This clone showed up just a few times. J is TRBJ1-2 and V is TRBV7-9, with no clear D. CDR1 and CDR2 from the germline V gene are SEHNR and FQNEAQ (reference sequence). Trimming cost V 5 bases and J 0 bases, with 13 bases left between them. The CDR3 has 15 amino acids. As DNA, the CDR3 is TGTGCCAGCAGCCCACCTCTTGGTTCTAACTATGGCTACACCTTC. Its protein product is CASSPPLGSNYGYTF. Complete variable domain (other parts from reference TRBV7-9 and TRBJ1-2): DTGVSQNPRHKITKRGQNVTFRCDPISEHNRLYWYRQTLGQGPEFLTYFQNEAQLEKSRLLSDRFSAERPKGSFSTLEIQRTEQGDSAMYLCASSPPLGSNYGYTFGSGTRLTVV.

The rearrangement joins TRBV11-3 to TRBJ1-5; the D is unclear. This CDR3 has 16 residues. Per germline, CDR1 SGHNT and CDR2 YENEEA. V lost 2 bases to trimming and J lost 0 bases, with 11 bases between them. CDR3 loop: CASSLLFGYSNQPQHF. The CDR3 coding sequence is TGTGCCAGCAGCTTATTGTTCGGTTATAGCAATCAGCCCCAGCATTTT.

This chain uses TRBV29-1 with TRBJ1-1, with D unresolved. The CDR3 loop spans 12 amino acids. V lost 5 bases, J lost 0 bases, and 7 bases lay in between. The germline V gene encodes CDR1 SQVTM and CDR2 ANQGSEA. The chain's CDR3 is CSVPRMNTEAFF. The CDR3 bases are TGCAGCGTTCCCCGGATGAACACTGAAGCTTTCTTT.

The genes are TRBV15 and TRBJ1-2; D gene unclear. CDR3 length equals 15 residues. Germline-derived CDR1 and CDR2 are LNHNV and YYDKDF (reference sequence). The V gene lost 1 base and the J gene lost 5 bases, with 14 bases spanning the gap. CDR3 loop: CATSRGHREWYGYTF. The CDR3 DNA is TGTGCCACCAGCAGAGGACACCGAGAGTGGTATGGCTACACCTTC.

V gene TRBV18 combines with J gene TRBJ1-1; D remains unclear. Germline V gene lookup returns CDR1 KGHSH and CDR2 LQKENI. The CDR3 spans 14 residues. Trimming left V 5 bases short and J 0 bases short, with 10 bases between. The CDR3 spells CASSRLDMNTEAFF. The DNA for the CDR3 is TGTGCCAGCTCAAGATTAGACATGAACACTGAAGCTTTCTTT.

The chain joins TRBV5-1 to TRBJ1-1; D not resolved. CDR3 length: 14 amino acids. The ends were cut back, 1 base at V and 1 base at J, with 8 bases in the middle. The germline V gene has CDR1 SGHRS and CDR2 YFSETQ. CDR3: CASSLIPENTEAFF. CDR3 sequence (DNA): TGCGCCAGCAGCTTGATTCCCGAGAACACTGAAGCTTTCTTT.

The chain carries TRBV29-1 and TRBJ2-5; no firm D call. The V end was cut by 4 bases, the J end by 4 bases, with 10 bases between. Germline V gene sequence: CDR1 SQVTM, CDR2 ANQGSEA. CDR3 size: 12 residues. CDR3 residues: CSVVPAIETQYF. Here the CDR3 DNA reads TGCAGCGTTGTACCGGCTATAGAGACCCAGTACTTC. The full variable domain, in which reference TRBV29-1 and TRBJ2-5 provide the parts outside the CDR3, is SAVISQKPSRDICQRGTSLTIQCQVDSQVTMMFWYRQQPGQSLTLIATANQGSEATYESGFVIDKFPISRPNLTFSTLTVSNMSPEDSSIYLCSVVPAIETQYFGPGTRLLVL.

The chain is built from TRBV5-1 and TRBJ1-4; no firm D call. This CDR3 has 14 amino acids. Germline-derived CDR1 and CDR2 are SGHRS and YFSETQ. V lost 0 bases and J lost 3, with 6 bases in between. CDR3: CASSLDSSNEKLFF. The CDR3 nucleotides read TGCGCCAGCAGCTTGGACAGTTCTAATGAAAAACTGTTTTTT.

The chain links TRBV5-1 to TRBJ2-7, with TRBD2 matching over 9 bases. Germline V gives CDR1 SGHRS, CDR2 YFSETQ. V shed 6 bases, J shed 6 bases, and the junction held 10 bases outside the gene matches. CDR3 length: 14 residues. Written as DNA, the CDR3 is TGCGCCAGCAACTTAGCTAGCGGGGAGAGCGAGCAGTACTTC. Translation gives CASNLASGESEQYF.

V is TRBV14 and J is TRBJ1-2, with D possibly being TRBD1 (5 bases). Germline assignment: CDR1 SGHDN and CDR2 FVKESK. Trimming removed 1 base from V and 7 bases from J, with 10 bases in between. The CDR3 has 13 residues. CDR3 sequence reads: CASSQVGTGGYTF. CDR3 bases: TGTGCCAGCAGCCAAGTCGGGACGGGTGGCTACACCTTC.

The chain carries TRBV6-5 and TRBJ2-3; D gene uncertain. The CDR3 runs to 14 residues. The germline V gene has CDR1 MNHEY and CDR2 SVGAGI. V was cut by 0 bases and J by 0 bases, with 4 bases left in between. CDR3 DNA sequence: TGTGCCAGCAGTTACTCTCACAGCACAGATACGCAGTATTTT. Translation gives CASSYSHSTDTQYF.

The chain couples TRBV28 to TRBJ1-5, with TRBD1 as a possible D gene (5 bases). This CDR3 spans 17 amino acids. V lost 6 bases to trimming and J lost 0 bases, with 18 bases between them. The germline V gene encodes CDR1 MDHEN and CDR2 SYDVKM. Here the CDR3 DNA reads TGTGCCAGCAGAATTATCAGGGTTCCCTATAGCAATCAGCCCCAGCATTTT. Its protein product is CASRIIRVPYSNQPQHF.

The chain is built from TRBV5-1 and TRBJ1-1; TRBD1 matches 10 bases. V dropped 0 bases and J dropped 8; count of bases not matched to a gene: 4. This CDR3 region has 14 residues. Germline values: CDR1 SGHRS, CDR2 YFSETQ. The CDR3 reads CASSLEGTGEEAFF. As DNA, the CDR3 is TGCGCCAGCAGCTTGGAAGGGACAGGGGAAGAAGCTTTCTTT.

The chain recombines TRBV19 with TRBJ1-1; D is possibly TRBD1 (5 bases). V gave up 6 bases and J gave up 5 bases, with 22 bases separating them. This CDR3 is built from 16 residues. Germline loops: CDR1 LNHDA, CDR2 SQIVND (reference sequence). As DNA, the CDR3 is TGTGCCAGTAGACTAAAGATAAGGCAGGGAGGAACTGAAGCTTTCTTT. It is translated as CASRLKIRQGGTEAFF.

This chain uses TRBV7-9 with TRBJ1-6, with 7 bases identical to TRBD1. V trimming: 5 bases; J trimming: 5 bases; junction bases outside the gene matches: 9. The CDR3 extends over 16 amino acids. Germline assignment: CDR1 SEHNR and CDR2 FQNEAQ (reference sequence). Here the CDR3 DNA reads TGTGCCAGCAGCCCCACGGGCGGGACAGATAATTCACCCCTCCACTTT. Its translation: CASSPTGGTDNSPLHF.

The gene calls are TRBV5-1 and TRBJ2-2, with 7 bases aligning to TRBD2. Germline values: CDR1 SGHRS, CDR2 YFSETQ. The ends lost 4 bases at V and 3 bases at J; junction bases unmatched: 9. This CDR3 region has 16 residues. The CDR3 DNA reads as TGCGCCAGCAGCATGTTGATGGGGGGGTACACCGGGGAGCTGTTTTTT. Protein product: CASSMLMGGYTGELFF.

The genes are TRBV12-5 and TRBJ1-2; D perhaps matches TRBD1 (5 bases). This CDR3 comprises 18 residues. Germline V gives CDR1 LGHNT, CDR2 FRNRAP. V was cut by 6 bases and J by 4 bases, with 27 bases left in between. This CDR3 reads CASGLTPLTEREPYGYTF. The CDR3 DNA is TGTGCTAGTGGCCTCACCCCCCTGACAGAGCGGGAGCCCTATGGCTACACCTTC. The whole variable domain, filled in from reference TRBV12-5 and TRBJ1-2, reads DARVTQTPRHKVTEMGQEVTMRCQPILGHNTVFWYRQTMMQGLELLAYFRNRAPLDDSGMPKDRFSAEMPDATLATLKIQPSEPRDSAVYFCASGLTPLTEREPYGYTFGSGTRLTVV.